These 21 T cell receptor beta chains were all obtained from the same sample, sequenced in a study of T cell responses to AZD1222 COVID-19 vaccine. Here immunoSEQ multiplex PCR was the method, and the copy in TCRdb shows in-frame clones only, minus some. This table has under 70,000 clones, 70% to 80% appearing once. This specimen consisted of peripheral blood, obtained on day 0 of MenACWY control vaccination. The receptor source for this set is an adult in good health.

In the case of this clone: Other DNA sequences in the same sample also yield this CDR3. The CDR3 region is CASSLGRGSYEQYF. The CDR3 DNA is TGTGCCAGCAGCTTGGGCAGGGGATCCTACGAGCAGTACTTC. The rearrangement joins TRBV5-6 to TRBJ2-7; D is possibly TRBD1 (6 bases). Trimming took off 0 bases at V and 1 base at J, with 8 bases between the two ends. Germline CDR1 SGHDT, CDR2 YYEEEE. The CDR3 totals 14 residues.

This clone has only a few counts. The chain joins TRBV4-3 to TRBJ2-7; TRBD2 matches at 10 bases. The V gene end was trimmed by 1 base and the J gene end by 2 bases; junction bases not matched to a gene: 8. The V gene's germline CDR1 is LGHNA and CDR2 YSLEER. The CDR3 covers 17 residues. As DNA, the CDR3 is TGCGCCAGCAGCCAAGCGTTTAGCGGGGGGTCCCCCTACGAGCAGTACTTC. This codes for CASSQAFSGGSPYEQYF.

The gene calls are TRBV11-2 and TRBJ1-2; 9 bases agree with TRBD1. The CDR3 has 13 amino acids. J gave up 4 bases and V 4 bases, and 1 base lay outside the gene matches. CDR1 SGHAT and CDR2 FQNNGV come from the germline V gene. Written as DNA, the CDR3 is TGTGCCAGCAGCTCGGGACAGGGCTATGGCTACACCTTC. It translates to CASSSGQGYGYTF.

This clone was seen only once. The CDR3 sequence: CASSYSNSGGNEQFF. In DNA form, the CDR3 reads TGTGCCAGCAGTTACTCGAATTCGGGGGGCAATGAGCAGTTCTTC. The V call is TRBV6-5, the J call TRBJ2-1; 7 nucleotides agree with TRBD2. The length of the CDR3 is 15 residues. Germline V gene lookup returns CDR1 MNHEY and CDR2 SVGAGI. J gave up 6 bases and V 0 bases, and 5 bases lay outside the gene matches.

This chain connects TRBV18 to TRBJ2-2, with D possibly being TRBD1 or TRBD2 (5 bases each). Germline values: CDR1 KGHSH, CDR2 LQKENI. V lost 4 bases to trimming and J lost 6 bases, with 15 bases between them. There are 15 residues in the CDR3. CDR3 DNA sequence: TGTGCCAGCTCACGCCCGGGACCCTTGTCCGGGGAGCTGTTTTTT. It codes for CASSRPGPLSGELFF.

This sequence joins TRBV9 and TRBJ1-1; no clear D gene. The CDR3 contains 13 residues. Germline V CDR1 and CDR2: SGDLS, YYNGEE. V shed 4 bases and J shed 3 bases, with 10 bases lying between them. The CDR3, as DNA: TGTGCCAGCAGCTTCGGACTGTACACTGAAGCTTTCTTT. Its translation: CASSFGLYTEAFF.

This clone has only a few counts. The DNA of the CDR3 is TGTGCCAGCAGCGTCGGTAGCAAACACAAAAACATTCAGTACTTC. This sequence encodes CASSVGSKHKNIQYF. The genes are TRBV9 and TRBJ2-4, with D unclear. V lost 2 bases and J lost 3, with 12 bases in between. CDR3 length: 15 amino acids. CDR1 is SGDLS and CDR2 is YYNGEE in the germline V gene.

CDR3 DNA: TGTGCCAGCAGCTTTCTTAGCGGGGCTGGAGATACGCAGTATTTT. Residues: CASSFLSGAGDTQYF. This rearrangement joins TRBV7-8 to TRBJ2-3, with 8 bases matching TRBD2. CDR1 is SGHVS and CDR2 is FQNEAQ in the germline V gene. The CDR3 loop spans 15 amino acids. V shed 3 bases and J 5 bases; nucleotides not matched to a gene: 7.

The V gene is TRBV3-1 (or the pseudogene TRBV3-2), the J gene TRBJ1-1; D is unclear. Trimming left V 5 bases short and J 4 bases short, with 14 bases between. Germline assignment: CDR1 LGHDT and CDR2 YNNKEL (reference sequence). CDR3 length: 14 residues. CDR3 sequence: CASSSQGAATEAFF. As DNA, the CDR3 is TGTGCCAGCAGCAGCCAAGGAGCTGCCACTGAAGCTTTCTTT.

The chain uses TRBV2 and TRBJ1-1; D gene ambiguous. Trimming cost V 3 bases and J 13 bases, with 12 bases left between them. The germline CDR1 and CDR2 sequences are SNHLY and FYNNEI. The CDR3 is made up of 11 amino acids. CDR3 in DNA: TGTGCCAGCAGTGATTTCCCTGGATTTTTCTTT. Protein sequence: CASSDFPGFFF. The full variable domain, its missing parts supplied by reference TRBV2 and TRBJ1-1, is EPEVTQTPSHQVTQMGQEVILRCVPISNHLYFYWYRQILGQKVEFLVSFYNNEISEKSEIFDDQFSVERPDGSNFTLKIRSTKLEDSAMYFCASSDFPGFFFGQGTRLTVV.

J is TRBJ2-5 and V is TRBV5-1, with TRBD2 identical over 7 bases. CDR3 size: 15 residues. Germline CDR1 SGHRS, CDR2 YFSETQ. The J segment lost 3 bases and the V segment lost 0 bases, leaving 5 bases of the junction unmatched. The CDR3 nucleotides are TGCGCCAGCAGCTTGGTTGCGGGAGCTAAAGAGACCCAGTACTTC. This gives the protein CASSLVAGAKETQYF.

This chain connects TRBV18 to TRBJ2-3, with D perhaps TRBD1 (6 bases). The CDR3 totals 16 residues. The V and J ends lost 6 bases and 2 bases respectively, with 18 bases between them. Germline CDR1 reads KGHSH; CDR2 reads LQKENI. CDR3 nucleotide sequence: TGTGCCAGCTCCCATGCCGGGACAACCCTCACAGATACGCAGTATTTT. Amino acid sequence: CASSHAGTTLTDTQYF.

The genes are TRBV3-1 (or the pseudogene TRBV3-2) and TRBJ2-5, with 13 bases aligning to TRBD2. CDR3 length: 16 amino acids. Germline CDR1 is LGHDT and CDR2 is YNNKEL (reference sequence). The V and J ends lost 4 bases and 5 bases, in that order; junction bases with no gene match: 7. The CDR3 bases are TGTGCCAGCAGCCTTACTAGCGGGGGGGCCTACGAGACCCAGTACTTC. The encoded protein is CASSLTSGGAYETQYF.

The rearrangement joins TRBV3-1 (or the pseudogene TRBV3-2) to TRBJ2-1, with D unclear. Germline V gene lookup returns CDR1 LGHDT and CDR2 YNNKEL (reference sequence). With 2 bases removed from V and 9 bases from J, the gap between germline ends came to 8 bases. The CDR3 has 12 residues. In DNA, the CDR3 is TGTGCCAGCAGCCAAACAGATAGTGAGCAGTTCTTC. This translates into CASSQTDSEQFF.

The V call is TRBV2, the J call TRBJ1-4; 7 positions match TRBD1. Trimming removed 8 bases from V and 5 bases from J; junction bases left unmatched: 5. The length of the CDR3 is 13 residues. Germline CDR1 and CDR2: SNHLY and FYNNEI. Written as DNA, the CDR3 is TGTGCCAGCGATAGGGGGCGGAATGAAAAACTGTTTTTT. This translates into CASDRGRNEKLFF.

V usage is TRBV18 and J usage is TRBJ1-1; tentatively, D is TRBD1 (5 bases). V dropped 2 bases and J dropped 3 bases, with 10 bases sitting between them. The CDR3 is 14 amino acids. The germline CDR1 and CDR2 sequences are KGHSH and LQKENI. The CDR3 spells CASSPGGGHTEAFF. In DNA, the CDR3 is TGTGCCAGCTCACCAGGGGGTGGGCACACTGAAGCTTTCTTT.

This clone appeared once. This chain connects TRBV2 to TRBJ1-5; D not resolved. V lost 3 bases, J lost 4 bases, and 7 bases lay in between. CDR1 and CDR2 (germline): SNHLY, FYNNEI. This CDR3 has 13 residues. CDR3 DNA sequence: TGTGCCAGCAGTGAGGGGTGGAATCAGCCCCAGCATTTT. Its protein is CASSEGWNQPQHF.

The chain joins TRBV5-1 to TRBJ1-2; D unclear. This CDR3 is 14 amino acids long. Germline V gene sequence: CDR1 SGHRS, CDR2 YFSETQ. Trimming removed 5 bases at V and 0 bases at J, with 11 bases between. The CDR3 spells CASSPSGTNYGYTF. The CDR3 bases are TGCGCCAGCAGTCCGTCGGGGACTAACTATGGCTACACCTTC.

This rearrangement joins TRBV6-1 to TRBJ2-2; D unclear. Looked up from germline, CDR1 is MNHNS and CDR2 is SASEGT. The CDR3 loop spans 13 amino acids. Between the trimmed V and J ends, which lost 2 bases and 2 bases, there was a span of 3 bases. This CDR3 reads CASSEPNTGELFF. In nucleotides, the CDR3 is TGTGCCAGCAGTGAACCAAACACCGGGGAGCTGTTTTTT.

The chain couples TRBV7-9 to TRBJ1-4; TRBD1 might be the D (5 bases). Trimming removed 5 bases at V and 0 bases at J, with 7 bases between. Germline V lookup: CDR1 SEHNR, CDR2 FQNEAQ (reference sequence). CDR3 length: 14 residues. The CDR3 reads CASSLGATNEKLFF. The CDR3 DNA reads as TGTGCCAGCAGCCTGGGGGCAACTAATGAAAAACTGTTTTTT. Using reference TRBV7-9 and TRBJ1-4 for the parts outside the CDR3, the full variable domain is DTGVSQNPRHKITKRGQNVTFRCDPISEHNRLYWYRQTLGQGPEFLTYFQNEAQLEKSRLLSDRFSAERPKGSFSTLEIQRTEQGDSAMYLCASSLGATNEKLFFGSGTQLSVL.

The chain combines TRBV5-1 with TRBJ2-7; no clear D gene. Deletions cut 0 bases from V and 4 bases from J, with 5 bases between. CDR1 SGHRS and CDR2 YFSETQ come from the germline V gene. The CDR3 contains 12 residues. For the CDR3, the DNA is TGCGCCAGCAGCTTGGACGGGTACGAGCAGTACTTC. This gives the protein CASSLDGYEQYF.